This TCR beta chain was observed in a study of cytomegalovirus exposure and HLA in healthy donors. On the study more broadly: Findings of an earlier analysis included roughly 110 million unique TCR beta sequences from roughly 200 million T cells. Overall study findings and caveats: In a later analysis, TCR beta V- and J-gene trimming was associated with a missense DCLRE1C variant.

Germline V lookup: CDR1 SGHTA, CDR2 FQGNSA. The ends were cut back, 1 base at V and 11 bases at J, with 24 bases in the middle. The CDR3 runs to 18 residues. 60 Vbeta and 13 Jbeta primers were used in PCR. TCRdb's table, derived via immunoSEQ multiplex PCR, lists solely in-frame clones and lacks some. Of around 100,000 clones in the sample, approximately 74% were seen once. Comment on this clone: The target antigen is unknown.

The chain employs TRBV7-2 and TRBJ1-6; D possibly corresponds to TRBD1 (6 bases). The sequence was obtained from a woman aged 40 to 50 in good health and CMV-seronegative. Source material: PBMCs. The CDR3 here is CASSLEGGEGERYAPLHF. CDR3 nucleotide sequence: TGTGCCAGCAGCTTAGAAGGTGGGGAGGGGGAAAGGTATGCACCCCTCCACTTT.